This T cell receptor (beta chain) appears in the sequencing data of a study of T cells after yellow fever vaccination. In making TCR cDNA, 5'RACE template switching added a universal primer site and UMIs to it. Each CDR3 protein gets one entry after TCRdb re-called the 5' RACE reads with MiXCR. The table lists some 300,000 distinct CDR3 sequences, 7% to 10% of them singletons, with roughly 15% in the top ten. This clonotype was detected only a few times. Its specificity is not known. CDR3 length: 15 amino acids. The germline CDR1 and CDR2 sequences are MNHEY and SMNVEV (reference sequence). V lost 0 bases, J lost 5 bases, and 5 bases stayed unmatched. Study findings and constraints: Most primary-vaccination clones recurred post-booster (around 97% CD4, roughly 90% CD8). Only a small proportion of the clonotypes turned up in both the CD4 and the CD8 compartments, likely arising from convergent recombination. The secondary response showed a weaker magnitude and a faster peak, day 5 versus 15.

Sequenced material: PBMCs, taken around 45 days after the first yellow fever vaccination. The V gene is TRBV27, the J gene TRBJ2-7, with 9 bases that match TRBD2. The TCR was taken from a man between 18 and 29 years old who received the YFV17D yellow fever vaccine. The CDR3 sequence is CASSLSSGGGDEQYF. CDR3 DNA sequence: TGTGCCAGCAGTTTATCTAGCGGGGGTGGCGACGAGCAGTACTTC.